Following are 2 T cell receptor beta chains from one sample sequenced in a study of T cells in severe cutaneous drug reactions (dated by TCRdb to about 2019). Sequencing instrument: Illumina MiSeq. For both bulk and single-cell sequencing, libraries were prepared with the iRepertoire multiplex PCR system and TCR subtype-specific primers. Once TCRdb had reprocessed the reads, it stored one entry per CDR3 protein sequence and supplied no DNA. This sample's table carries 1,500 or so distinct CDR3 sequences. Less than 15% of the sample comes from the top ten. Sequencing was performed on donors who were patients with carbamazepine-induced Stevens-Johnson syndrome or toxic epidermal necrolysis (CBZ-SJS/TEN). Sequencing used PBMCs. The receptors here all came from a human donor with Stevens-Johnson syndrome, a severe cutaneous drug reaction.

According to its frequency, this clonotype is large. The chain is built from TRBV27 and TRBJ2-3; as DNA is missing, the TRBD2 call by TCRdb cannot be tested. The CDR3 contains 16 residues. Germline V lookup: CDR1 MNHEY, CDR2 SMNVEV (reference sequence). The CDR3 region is CASSPRFGMGTDTQYF.

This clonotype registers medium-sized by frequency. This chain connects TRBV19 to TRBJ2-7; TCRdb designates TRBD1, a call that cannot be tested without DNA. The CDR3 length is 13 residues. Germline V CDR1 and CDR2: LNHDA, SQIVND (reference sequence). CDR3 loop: CASSPSTGNEQYF.